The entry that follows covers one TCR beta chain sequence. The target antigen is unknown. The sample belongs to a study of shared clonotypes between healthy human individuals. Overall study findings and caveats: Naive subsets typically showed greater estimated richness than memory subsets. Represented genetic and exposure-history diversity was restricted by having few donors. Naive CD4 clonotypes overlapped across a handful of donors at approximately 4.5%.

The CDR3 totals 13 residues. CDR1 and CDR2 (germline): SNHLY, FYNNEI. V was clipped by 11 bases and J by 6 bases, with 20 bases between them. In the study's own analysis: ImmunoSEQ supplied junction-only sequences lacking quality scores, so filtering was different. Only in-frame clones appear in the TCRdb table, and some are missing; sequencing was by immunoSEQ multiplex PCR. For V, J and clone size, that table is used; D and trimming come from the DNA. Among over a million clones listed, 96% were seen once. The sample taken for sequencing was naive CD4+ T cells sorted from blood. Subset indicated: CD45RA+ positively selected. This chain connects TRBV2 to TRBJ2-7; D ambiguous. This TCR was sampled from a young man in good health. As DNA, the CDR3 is TGTGCCGAGAGGAACAACCCATTAGGCGAGCAGTACTTC. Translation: CAERNNPLGEQYF.